One TCR beta chain is described in this entry. As yet, its antigen is unknown. The sample belongs to a study of T-cell reconstitution after alpha-beta-depleted transplantation in children. Study outcomes and limitations: At one year after transplant, newly produced T cells mostly accounted for T-cell counts and diversity. Recipient T cells and thymic progenitors that survived gave rise to the high TCRbeta diversity observed at day 60 in some patients. Reportedly, alpha-beta T cells present about two months post-transplant originated from several hundred expanded clones of graft origin.

TCRbeta library construction was performed incorporating unique molecular identifiers. TCRdb itself ran the PCR reads through MiXCR, one entry per CDR3 protein. The sample records approximately 270,000 distinct CDR3 sequences, around 25% being singletons. The CDR3 loop spans 13 amino acids. Germline CDR1 KGHDR, CDR2 SFDVKD. V dropped 5 bases and J dropped 10 bases, with 14 bases sitting between them. This material consisted of PBMCs, mostly from graft donor cells, taken 360 days after TCRalphabeta/CD19-depleted stem cell transplant. The clonotype comes from a female patient aged 2-10 years who had a stem cell transplant for congenital amegakaryocytic thrombocytopenia, so the T cells may come from the graft donor. The chain joins TRBV24-1 to TRBJ2-1, with D possibly matching TRBD2 (5 bases). CDR3 amino acids: CATSAPAREEQFF. The CDR3 DNA is TGTGCCACCAGTGCTCCCGCGAGGGAGGAGCAGTTCTTC.